One and the same sample provided the 10 T cell receptor beta chains below, sequenced in a study of shared clonotypes between healthy human individuals. Clones were read by immunoSEQ multiplex PCR, and TCRdb kept only the in-frame ones, dropping some. The sample lists about 2 million clones; about 94% were seen once. In the naive CD8 group, cells lacked CD45RO and were positively selected for CCR7, so terminally differentiated effector memory CD45RA+ cells were left out. The sample consisted of naive CD8+ T cells sorted from blood. Source of these receptors: a man aged 18 to 30 in good health.

The V gene is TRBV6-6, the J gene TRBJ1-1; 9 bases line up with TRBD1. With 5 bases clipped from V and 1 base from J, the junction kept 2 bases outside the gene matches. CDR3 length: 14 amino acids. Germline lookup yields CDR1 MNHNY and CDR2 SVGAGI (reference sequence). The CDR3 spells CASSPGQGNTEAFF. The CDR3 DNA follows: TGTGCCAGCAGTCCGGGACAGGGGAACACTGAAGCTTTCTTT.

Only one count was recorded for this clone. The chain uses TRBV29-1 and TRBJ1-2; tentatively, D is TRBD1 (5 bases). The V and J ends lost 5 bases and 2 bases respectively, with 12 bases between them. This CDR3 has 13 residues. Germline CDR1 reads SQVTM; CDR2 reads ANQGSEA. CDR3 sequence: CSVLTESNYGYTF. The CDR3 region has the DNA TGCAGCGTTCTGACAGAATCAAACTATGGCTACACCTTC.

The chain links TRBV6-5 to TRBJ2-3; D perhaps matches TRBD2 (5 bases). The V gene's germline CDR1 is MNHEY and CDR2 SVGAGI. This CDR3 is built from 15 residues. The V gene lost 0 bases and the J gene lost 2 bases, with 9 bases spanning the gap. In DNA form, the CDR3 reads TGTGCCAGCAGTTACTCCGGACTCAACACAGATACGCAGTATTTT. Amino acid sequence: CASSYSGLNTDTQYF.

The rearrangement joins TRBV11-2 to TRBJ2-7; 11 bases agree with TRBD1. This CDR3 comprises 16 residues. The V and J ends lost 11 bases and 4 bases, in that order; junction bases with no gene match: 16. The germline V gene has CDR1 SGHAT and CDR2 FQNNGV. The CDR3 reads CAGGTGTGGRWYEQYF. In nucleotides, the CDR3 is TGTGCCGGAGGGACCGGGACAGGGGGGCGATGGTACGAGCAGTACTTC. The whole variable domain, filled in from reference TRBV11-2 and TRBJ2-7, reads EAGVAQSPRYKIIEKRQSVAFWCNPISGHATLYWYQQILGQGPKLLIQFQNNGVVDDSQLPKDRFSAERLKGVDSTLKIQPAKLEDSAVYLCAGGTGTGGRWYEQYFGPGTRLTVT.

V and J are TRBV7-6 and TRBJ1-1; possible D gene TRBD1, 6 bases. The germline gives CDR1 SGHVS, CDR2 FNYEAQ. CDR3 size: 15 residues. V lost 5 bases and J 1 base, leaving 14 bases between the germline ends. This CDR3 reads CASSPPQGTNTEAFF. The CDR3 coding sequence is TGTGCCAGCAGCCCACCGCAGGGGACGAACACTGAAGCTTTCTTT.

The chain links TRBV4-1 to TRBJ1-1; D remains ambiguous. V was shortened by 1 base and J by 6 bases, with 9 bases between the two germline ends. CDR1 and CDR2 (germline): MGHRA, YSYEKL. The CDR3 extends over 13 amino acids. The CDR3 DNA reads TGCGCCAGCAGCCAAGCCAATGTCCCTGAAGCTTTCTTT. This codes for CASSQANVPEAFF.

V usage is TRBV27 and J usage is TRBJ1-2; 7 nucleotides align to TRBD1. With V trimmed by 4 bases and J by 1 base, 3 bases remained unmatched. The CDR3 totals 14 residues. Per germline, CDR1 MNHEY and CDR2 SMNVEV (reference sequence). CDR3 amino acids: CASSSTGYNYGYTF. CDR3 nucleotides: TGTGCCAGCAGTTCGACAGGGTATAACTATGGCTACACCTTC.

The chain carries TRBV6-6 and TRBJ1-5, with D perhaps TRBD1 (5 bases). The V gene's germline CDR1 is MNHNY and CDR2 SVGAGI (reference sequence). Trimming left V 2 bases short and J 9 bases short, with 17 bases between. This CDR3 has 15 residues. Written as DNA, the CDR3 is TGTGCCAGCAGTTACCCCTCGGGGGACCCAGGGCCCCAGCATTTT. It translates to CASSYPSGDPGPQHF.

This clone came up a few times. The rearrangement links TRBV6-5 to TRBJ2-2, with D possibly being TRBD2 (6 bases). This CDR3 is 14 amino acids long. V dropped 6 bases and J dropped 0 bases, with 8 bases sitting between them. Germline CDR1 and CDR2: MNHEY and SVGAGI. This chain's CDR3 is CASSPSANTGELFF. CDR3 sequence (DNA): TGTGCCAGCAGCCCTAGCGCGAACACCGGGGAGCTGTTTTTT.

The chain recombines TRBV30 with TRBJ2-5; possible D gene TRBD1, 8 bases. CDR3 length: 16 residues. V dropped 1 base and J dropped 5 bases, with 20 bases sitting between them. The germline V gene encodes CDR1 GTSNPN and CDR2 SVGIG (reference sequence). DNA of the CDR3: TGTGCCTGGAGTGCTATACAGGGGGGGCGCTGGGAGACCCAGTACTTC. Its translation is CAWSAIQGGRWETQYF.